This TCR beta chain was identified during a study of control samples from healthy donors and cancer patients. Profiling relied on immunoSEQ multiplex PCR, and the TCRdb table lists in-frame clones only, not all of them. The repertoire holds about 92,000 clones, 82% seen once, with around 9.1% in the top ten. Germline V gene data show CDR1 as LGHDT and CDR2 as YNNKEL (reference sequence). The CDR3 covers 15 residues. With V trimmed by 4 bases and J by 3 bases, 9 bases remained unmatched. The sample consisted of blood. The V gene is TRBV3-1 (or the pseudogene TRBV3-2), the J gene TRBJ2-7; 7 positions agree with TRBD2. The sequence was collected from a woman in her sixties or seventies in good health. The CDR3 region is CASSRDGLVSYEQYF. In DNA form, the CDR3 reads TGTGCCAGCAGCCGGGACGGACTAGTTAGCTACGAGCAGTACTTC.